The sequence of this TCR beta chain was determined in a study of tumor-infiltrating lymphocytes in primary liver carcinoma. The study co-extracted DNA and RNA from around 20-30 mg of unsorted bulk tissue. On this clonotype: This may come from a read error, since a much larger clone is one base off. The CDR3 does not close with the conserved phenylalanine or tryptophan, likely indicating a read error.

The authors made TCR beta cDNA from around 500 ng total RNA with a constant-region primer. For TCR beta, libraries were produced by three nested multiplex PCR rounds using slightly modified ARM-PCR. Forward primers for TRBV1-TRBV30 and a C-beta reverse primer served the first two PCR rounds, at roughly 10 cycles each. Using its own MiXCR run on the multiplex PCR reads, TCRdb lists one record per CDR3 protein. The sample consists of more than 55,000 distinct CDR3 sequences, about two thirds of them appearing once. V was shortened by 6 bases and J by 0 bases, with 15 bases between the two germline ends. The CDR3 has 16 residues. From germline, CDR1 is MDHEN and CDR2 SYDVKM.

This TCR came from a man aged 35-49 years with primary liver carcinoma and hepatitis B virus infection. The chain employs TRBV28 and TRBJ1-5; possibly TRBD1 for D (6 bases). The sample taken for sequencing was liver tumor tissue from sampling region 2. Sample subset: tumor region T2, inferior pole. The CDR3 DNA reads as TGTGCCAGCAGACGAAGGGGGGCATCTAGCAATCAGCCCCAGCATCTT. Encoded protein: CASRRRGASSNQPQHL.